Each of the 27 T cell receptor beta chains below was sequenced from the same sample in a study of human T cells and chemical hapten exposure. TCRdb called the RACE reads again in MiXCR, with one record for every CDR3 protein. The sample lists 49,000 or so distinct CDR3 sequences; about 4.5% were seen once. Time point specified: healthy volunteer bleed at 2 weeks. Total RNA was extracted from unfractionated whole blood. Sample: whole blood. The source is a human donor in good health. Some clones in this sample may be carry-over from other donors' samples.

Many counts were recorded for this clonotype. This sequence joins TRBV20-1 and TRBJ1-2; D unresolved. Germline V lookup: CDR1 DFQATT, CDR2 SNEGSKA (reference sequence). The CDR3 is 13 amino acids. V was trimmed by 6 bases and J by 5 bases, leaving 16 bases between them. CDR3 loop: CSAPPRDGYGYTF. CDR3 bases: TGCAGTGCCCCCCCCCGGGATGGATATGGCTACACCTTC.

Many counts were recorded for this clonotype. V gene TRBV20-1 combines with J gene TRBJ1-2, with a tentative D call TRBD1 (6 bases). The CDR3 spans 12 residues. The ends were cut back, 7 bases at V and 3 bases at J, with 12 bases in the middle. Germline assignment: CDR1 DFQATT and CDR2 SNEGSKA (reference sequence). The CDR3 nucleotides are TGCAGTGTAACAGGGAGGGACTATGGCTACACCTTC. This encodes CSVTGRDYGYTF.

This clonotype was seen ten or more times. The genes are TRBV7-6 and TRBJ2-2; 12 nucleotides line up with TRBD2. The CDR3 runs 17 residues. The V segment lost 3 bases and the J segment 5 bases; nucleotides outside the gene matches: 7. CDR1 is SGHVS and CDR2 is FNYEAQ in the germline V gene. The CDR3 DNA is TGTGCCAGCAGCTTCTCTCGCGGACTAGCGGGAACCGGGGAGCTGTTTTTT. Amino acids: CASSFSRGLAGTGELFF.

In its sample, this clonotype was seen many times. This chain links TRBV5-6 with TRBJ1-3; the D is unclear. CDR3 length equals 16 residues. V was clipped by 1 base and J by 0 bases, with 11 bases between them. Germline V lookup: CDR1 SGHDT, CDR2 YYEEEE. CDR3 residues: CASSLKEGISGNTIYF. The CDR3 coding sequence is TGTGCCAGCAGCTTGAAAGAGGGAATCTCTGGAAACACCATATATTTT. Complete variable domain (other parts from reference TRBV5-6 and TRBJ1-3): DAGVTQSPTHLIKTRGQQVTLRCSPKSGHDTVSWYQQALGQGPQFIFQYYEEEERQRGNFPDRFSGHQFPNYSSELNVNALLLGDSALYLCASSLKEGISGNTIYFGEGSWLTVV.

Remarks on this clonotype: A much larger clone lies one base from this, so it may be a read error. The J gene is TRBJ2-3, the V gene TRBV7-9; a possible D gene is TRBD2 (6 bases). The CDR3 is 15 residues long. Germline loops: CDR1 SEHNR, CDR2 FQNEAQ (reference sequence). The CDR3 region is CDSSLGGASTDTQYF. In nucleotides, the CDR3 is TGTGACAGCAGCTTAGGCGGGGCTAGCACAGATACGCAGTATTTT.

This clonotype was detected a few times. This chain links TRBV6-2 or TRBV6-3 with TRBJ2-3, with D hard to call. Trimming pared 6 bases from V and 0 bases from J, leaving 10 bases between. The CDR3 length is 14 residues. In germline, CDR1 is MNHEY, CDR2 SVGEGT. The CDR3 sequence: CASSSPRSTDTQYF. The CDR3, as DNA: TGTGCCAGCAGCTCACCGAGGAGCACAGATACGCAGTATTTT.

The chain is built from TRBV12-3 or TRBV12-4 and TRBJ1-3, with D possibly matching TRBD1 (5 bases). V shed 5 bases and J shed 3 bases, with 17 bases lying between them. This CDR3 is built from 16 residues. This CDR3 is CASSNPGPQVGNTIYF. Here the CDR3 DNA reads TGTGCCAGCAGTAATCCGGGACCACAGGTTGGAAACACCATATATTTT.

This clonotype was observed at least ten times. The chain links TRBV18 to TRBJ1-4, with 11 nucleotides matching TRBD1. The CDR3 has 18 amino acids. Germline V CDR1 and CDR2: KGHSH, LQKENI. Trimming at V came to 2 bases and at J to 3 bases, leaving 8 bases not matched to a gene. The CDR3 DNA follows: TGTGCCAGCTCACCAAGGGGACAGGGGGATGGAGCTAATGAAAAACTGTTTTTT. Its translation: CASSPRGQGDGANEKLFF.

This clonotype appeared many times. The chain carries TRBV2 and TRBJ1-1, with D uncertain. The CDR3 sequence is 12 residues long. The V end lost 4 bases, the J end lost 5 bases, and 8 bases lay between the germline ends. Germline assignment: CDR1 SNHLY and CDR2 FYNNEI. CDR3: CASSVGKTEAFF. In nucleotides, the CDR3 is TGTGCCAGCAGTGTTGGCAAAACTGAAGCTTTCTTT.

This clonotype was found a few times. V and J are TRBV6-2 or TRBV6-3 and TRBJ1-4; no firm D call. The V end was cut by 3 bases, the J end by 0 bases, with 11 bases between. Germline loops: CDR1 MNHEY, CDR2 SVGEGT. This CDR3 has 16 amino acids. CDR3 DNA sequence: TGTGCCAGCAGTTATAAATCGGGTGCAACTAATGAAAAACTGTTTTTT. Its translation is CASSYKSGATNEKLFF.

The sample holds many counts of this clonotype. This sequence joins TRBV6-5 and TRBJ2-1; D uncertain. Trimming pared 5 bases from V and 7 bases from J, leaving 12 bases between. The CDR3 consists of 13 residues. CDR1 and CDR2 (germline): MNHEY, SVGAGI. The CDR3 DNA sequence: TGTGCCAGCAGTAGAGGCCCGGAGAATGAGCAGTTCTTC. This gives the protein CASSRGPENEQFF.

This clonotype was picked up many times. This CDR3 reads CASSPAGRGLGSGPTPDTQYF. Written as DNA, the CDR3 is TGTGCCAGCAGCCCGGCAGGTAGAGGACTGGGCTCTGGCCCCACCCCAGATACGCAGTATTTT. V usage is TRBV14 and J usage is TRBJ2-3; possibly TRBD2 for D (5 bases). The V end lost 4 bases, the J end lost 4 bases, and 33 bases lay between the germline ends. Germline assignment: CDR1 SGHDN and CDR2 FVKESK. The CDR3 sequence is 21 residues long.

This clonotype appeared many times. The rearrangement links TRBV5-1 to TRBJ2-3, with 8 nucleotides matching TRBD1. The CDR3 contains 19 residues. Germline lookup yields CDR1 SGHRS and CDR2 YFSETQ. Trimming cost V 0 bases and J 2 bases; bases outside gene matches: 14. For the CDR3, the DNA is TGCGCCAGCAGCTTGGGGCAGGGGGCTCCTAAATTAGTCACAGATACGCAGTATTTT. Translated: CASSLGQGAPKLVTDTQYF.

This clonotype was detected ten times or more. The CDR3 loop is CATNNQPQHF. The CDR3 coding sequence is TGTGCCACCAACAATCAGCCCCAGCATTTT. The J gene is TRBJ1-5, the V gene TRBV24-1; D ambiguous. Trimming pared 8 bases from V and 3 bases from J, leaving 1 base between. CDR3 length: 10 residues. Germline values: CDR1 KGHDR, CDR2 SFDVKD.

This clonotype was seen a handful of times. The rearrangement joins TRBV29-1 to TRBJ2-7; no reliable D call. The CDR3 sequence is 13 residues long. V lost 0 bases to trimming and J lost 3 bases, with 9 bases between them. The germline V gene encodes CDR1 SQVTM and CDR2 ANQGSEA. Here the CDR3 reads CSVEDPRSYEQYF. The CDR3, as DNA: TGCAGCGTTGAAGACCCCAGAAGCTACGAGCAGTACTTC.

Ten or more counts support this clonotype. The DNA for the CDR3 is TGTGCCAGCAGCTTAGCCATGGGGGAGACCCAGTACTTC. Translating gives CASSLAMGETQYF. The V and J genes are TRBV7-3 and TRBJ2-5; D gene unclear. Germline V gene lookup returns CDR1 SGHTA and CDR2 FQGTGA. V was pared by 2 bases and J by 5 bases, with 9 bases between. The CDR3 is 13 amino acids.

This clonotype was counted many times. CDR3 in amino acids: CASSKTGVWNQPQHF. DNA of the CDR3: TGTGCCAGCAGCAAGACAGGGGTTTGGAATCAGCCCCAGCATTTT. This rearrangement joins TRBV6-2 or TRBV6-3 to TRBJ1-5; 8 nucleotides line up with TRBD1. The CDR3 is 15 amino acids. With 6 bases clipped from V and 4 bases from J, the junction kept 8 bases outside the gene matches. Germline CDR1 MNHEY, CDR2 SVGEGT.

This clonotype was counted many times. This sequence joins TRBV28 and TRBJ1-1; the D gene is possibly TRBD1 (5 bases). With 7 bases removed from V and 0 bases from J, the gap between germline ends came to 15 bases. The CDR3 contains 15 residues. Looked up from germline, CDR1 is MDHEN and CDR2 is SYDVKM. The CDR3 DNA reads TGTGCCAGCACCGTTCCCGGGGGGGTGAACACTGAAGCTTTCTTT. It encodes CASTVPGGVNTEAFF.

This clonotype was counted between two and nine times. This chain connects TRBV24-1 to TRBJ2-3, with D uncertain. The length of the CDR3 is 11 residues. Germline CDR1 is KGHDR and CDR2 is SFDVKD. V was clipped by 5 bases and J by 6 bases, with 5 bases between them. CDR3 sequence: CATSARDTQYF. The CDR3 nucleotides are TGTGCCACCAGTGCCCGGGATACGCAGTATTTT.

This clonotype has only a few counts. The chain is built from TRBV7-8 and TRBJ2-4; D might be TRBD2 (6 bases). CDR1 and CDR2 (germline): SGHVS, FQNEAQ. With 5 bases removed from V and 8 bases from J, the gap between germline ends came to 28 bases. The CDR3 has 18 residues. CDR3 sequence reads: CASSPGLAEPKEGDIQYF. In DNA form, the CDR3 reads TGTGCCAGCAGCCCCGGGCTGGCTGAGCCAAAGGAGGGAGACATTCAGTACTTC.

This clonotype showed up many times. The CDR3 sequence is CASTRGGAGNSPLHF. The CDR3, as DNA: TGTGCCAGCACCCGCGGCGGTGCAGGTAATTCACCCCTCCACTTT. V is TRBV6-5 and J is TRBJ1-6; D uncertain. This CDR3 contains 15 residues. Deletions cut 7 bases from V and 6 bases from J, with 16 bases between. Germline CDR1 is MNHEY and CDR2 is SVGAGI.

CDR3 sequence reads: CASSQREAGGWDEQFF. In DNA, the CDR3 is TGCGCCAGCAGCCAACGCGAGGCGGGAGGCTGGGATGAGCAGTTCTTC. The chain is built from TRBV4-1 and TRBJ2-1; TRBD2 matches 8 bases. After removal of 2 bases from V and 8 bases from J, the junction contained 11 bases not matched to a gene. The CDR3 totals 16 residues. Germline-derived CDR1 and CDR2 are MGHRA and YSYEKL.

This clonotype was seen more than once but under ten times. The chain is built from TRBV5-6 and TRBJ2-7; 10 bases are shared with TRBD1. V lost 9 bases and J lost 1; bases outside the gene matches: 4. Germline values: CDR1 SGHDT, CDR2 YYEEEE. The CDR3 loop spans 13 amino acids. CDR3 bases: TGTGCCACCCGACAGGGGGCTTCCTACGAGCAGTACTTC. Amino acids: CATRQGASYEQYF.

V gene TRBV28 combines with J gene TRBJ2-4; possible D gene TRBD1, 6 bases. Germline CDR1 reads MDHEN; CDR2 reads SYDVKM. With 4 bases removed from V and 0 bases from J, the gap between germline ends came to 13 bases. The CDR3 runs to 16 residues. The CDR3 nucleotides are TGTGCCAGCAGTTACAGGGATCTAGTAGCCAAAAACATTCAGTACTTC. Protein: CASSYRDLVAKNIQYF.

This clonotype was seen repeatedly, ten times or more. The chain is built from TRBV30 and TRBJ2-6; TRBD1 is a possible D gene (5 bases). Germline V gene data show CDR1 as GTSNPN and CDR2 as SVGIG (reference sequence). Trimming pared 0 bases from V and 0 bases from J, leaving 15 bases between. The CDR3 contains 18 residues. This CDR3 is CAWSVPRTSGSGANVLTF. CDR3 bases: TGTGCCTGGAGTGTACCGAGGACATCGGGCTCTGGGGCCAACGTCCTGACTTTC. Looking up the rest from reference TRBV30 and TRBJ2-6 gives the full variable domain: SQTIHQWPATLVQPVGSPLSLECTVEGTSNPNLYWYRQAAGRGLQLLFYSVGIGQISSEVPQNLSASRPQDRQFILSSKKLLLSDSGFYLCAWSVPRTSGSGANVLTFGAGSRLTVL.

This clonotype appeared many times. The V and J genes are TRBV10-3 and TRBJ2-7; unclear D gene. The V and J ends lost 3 bases and 9 bases respectively, with 15 bases between them. Per the germline V gene, CDR1 is ENHRY and CDR2 is SYGVKD. The CDR3 consists of 13 residues. In nucleotides, the CDR3 is TGTGCCATCAGTGACCTCGAGTACACCGGGCAGTACTTC. Its translation: CAISDLEYTGQYF.

At least ten counts were recorded for this clonotype. This chain uses TRBV11-2 with TRBJ2-3; D gene uncertain. Trimming took 0 bases from V and 4 from J, leaving 5 bases between them. Germline CDR1 is SGHAT and CDR2 is FQNNGV. This CDR3 is 13 amino acids long. CDR3 sequence (DNA): TGTGCCAGCAGCTTAGATCGCGCAGATACGCAGTATTTT. Residues: CASSLDRADTQYF.